These 30 T cell receptor beta chains came from one sample sequenced in a study of shared clonotypes between healthy human individuals. The protocol was immunoSEQ multiplex PCR, while the TCRdb copy is restricted to in-frame clones and leaves out a portion. Of roughly 300,000 clones in the sample, around 67% are singletons; the top ten hold under 11%. The sequenced material came from memory CD4+ T cells sorted from blood. As for subset: CD45RA-negative fraction. The receptor set was obtained from a man aged 25-40 years in good health.

The rearrangement uses TRBV7-9 and TRBJ2-7; possibly TRBD1 for D (5 bases). Trimming shortened V by 1 base and J by 6 bases, and 10 bases separated the two germline ends. This CDR3 spans 13 amino acids. Per the germline V gene, CDR1 is SEHNR and CDR2 is FQNEAQ (reference sequence). The CDR3 is CASSLEGIGEQYF. Written as DNA, the CDR3 is TGTGCCAGCAGCTTAGAGGGGATCGGCGAGCAGTACTTC.

The V gene is TRBV11-3, the J gene TRBJ2-5, with 11 bases that match TRBD1. Germline V gene sequence: CDR1 SGHNT, CDR2 YENEEA. Losses at the gene ends were 5 bases for V and 3 bases for J; bases not matched to a gene: 2. The CDR3 runs 14 residues. The CDR3 loop is CASSLGQGEETQYF. In DNA, the CDR3 is TGTGCCAGCAGCCTGGGACAGGGGGAAGAGACCCAGTACTTC.

J is TRBJ2-3 and V is TRBV5-1; 10 nucleotides match TRBD2. CDR3 length equals 17 residues. V dropped 0 bases and J dropped 1; count of bases not matched to a gene: 5. Germline V lookup: CDR1 SGHRS, CDR2 YFSETQ. CDR3 protein: CASSLVLAGGRTDTQYF. The CDR3 nucleotides read TGCGCCAGCAGCTTGGTCTTAGCGGGAGGACGCACAGATACGCAGTATTTT.

This clone came up a few times. The rearrangement uses TRBV5-1 and TRBJ2-7, with D possibly TRBD2 on 5 matching bases. Per the germline V gene, CDR1 is SGHRS and CDR2 is YFSETQ. Trimming shortened V by 4 bases and J by 8 bases, and 22 bases separated the two germline ends. The CDR3 is 15 amino acids. CDR3 coding DNA: TGCGCCAGCAGCCCGGGTGGGCGACAAGAGGGCAAGCAGTACTTC. It yields the protein CASSPGGRQEGKQYF.

A note on this clone: Other nucleotide sequences from this sample produce the same CDR3. The chain uses TRBV20-1 and TRBJ2-7; no clear D. Germline CDR1 reads DFQATT; CDR2 reads SNEGSKA (reference sequence). The CDR3 runs 10 residues. Trimming removed 1 base at V and 6 bases at J, with 4 bases between. CDR3 residues: CSARGVEQYF. The CDR3 DNA is TGCAGTGCTAGAGGGGTCGAGCAGTACTTC.

The J gene is TRBJ1-2, the V gene TRBV11-2, with D unresolved. Germline CDR1 is SGHAT and CDR2 is FQNNGV. The CDR3 covers 13 residues. The V end was cut by 1 base, the J end by 7 bases, with 10 bases between. As DNA, the CDR3 is TGTGCCAGCAGCTTAGGGGCGCTTTTTGGCTACACCTTC. This translates into CASSLGALFGYTF.

The chain couples TRBV14 to TRBJ2-7; the match to TRBD2 covers 11 bases. Germline CDR1 reads SGHDN; CDR2 reads FVKESK. V trimming: 3 bases; J trimming: 0 bases; junction bases outside the gene matches: 4. The CDR3 has 16 amino acids. The CDR3 loop reads CASSQGTSGSSYEQYF. CDR3 coding DNA: TGTGCCAGCAGCCAGGGGACTAGCGGAAGCTCCTACGAGCAGTACTTC.

This clone came up a few times. The chain links TRBV7-9 to TRBJ1-2, with 8 bases identical to TRBD1. This CDR3 region has 13 residues. Germline CDR1 reads SEHNR; CDR2 reads FQNEAQ (reference sequence). Trimming took 6 bases from V and 7 from J; bases not matched to a gene: 7. The CDR3 is CASSLDRVGGYTF. CDR3 in DNA: TGTGCCAGCAGTTTGGACAGGGTCGGTGGCTACACCTTC.

The V gene is TRBV10-3, the J gene TRBJ2-5; no clear D gene. CDR1 ENHRY and CDR2 SYGVKD come from the germline V gene. This CDR3 comprises 13 residues. Trimming cost V 8 bases and J 0 bases, with 10 bases left between them. The CDR3 DNA reads TGTGCCATCGCTAGGACGGACCAAGAGACCCAGTACTTC. It is translated as CAIARTDQETQYF.

The chain uses TRBV29-1 and TRBJ2-3, with D perhaps TRBD2 (6 bases). Germline CDR1 is SQVTM and CDR2 is ANQGSEA. Trimming stripped 6 bases from V and 4 bases from J, with 11 bases between. The CDR3 totals 12 residues. The CDR3 nucleotides are TGCAGCGTCGCCACGGGGGCAGATACGCAGTATTTT. Translated, it gives CSVATGADTQYF.

This clone was picked up many times. V usage is TRBV9 and J usage is TRBJ2-7; D unclear. Germline values: CDR1 SGDLS, CDR2 YYNGEE. V was pared by 0 bases and J by 0 bases, with 7 bases between. This CDR3 contains 14 residues. CDR3 nucleotides: TGTGCCAGCAGCGTAGAGAGTTACTCCTACGAGCAGTACTTC. It specifies CASSVESYSYEQYF.

The chain is built from TRBV5-5 and TRBJ2-7; D is possibly TRBD2 (5 bases). CDR1 and CDR2 (germline): SGHKS, YYEKEE (reference sequence). This CDR3 has 14 residues. The germline V and J ends were trimmed by 0 bases and 7 bases, with 14 bases remaining between them. The CDR3 loop reads CASSLAPGYSEQYF. The CDR3 DNA is TGTGCCAGCAGCTTGGCGCCGGGGTACAGTGAGCAGTACTTC.

With regard to this clone: This same CDR3 is encoded by further DNA sequences in the sample. This sequence joins TRBV20-1 and TRBJ2-7; D is undetermined. The CDR3 runs 11 residues. The germline gives CDR1 DFQATT, CDR2 SNEGSKA (reference sequence). The V and J ends lost 5 bases and 3 bases respectively, with 8 bases between them. CDR3 amino acids: CSARPGYEQYF. CDR3 nucleotide sequence: TGCAGTGCTCGGCCGGGCTACGAGCAGTACTTC.

The chain uses TRBV23-1 and TRBJ1-2; the D is unclear. TRBV23-1 carries the ORF label, with uncertain function. Trimming removed 10 bases at V and 4 bases at J, with 10 bases between. The CDR3 is 11 amino acids. The CDR3 DNA is TGCGCCATGGCGGGGTTCTATGGCTACACCTTC. Protein product: CAMAGFYGYTF.

This clone was observed a few times. The CDR3 reads CASRPPGQGPMGLAGWAYEQYF. CDR3 bases: TGTGCAAGTCGCCCCCCCGGACAGGGCCCTATGGGACTAGCGGGCTGGGCCTACGAGCAGTACTTC. The genes are TRBV12-2 and TRBJ2-7; TRBD2, the table's D call, lacks a check against the DNA. TRBV12-2 is noted as a pseudogene. This CDR3 is 22 amino acids long.

CDR3 in amino acids: CASSSGTAKKLFF. In DNA form, the CDR3 reads TGTGCCAGCAGCTCAGGGACAGCTAAAAAACTGTTTTTT. The rearrangement links TRBV7-2 to TRBJ1-4, with 7 bases matching TRBD1. CDR3 size: 13 residues. CDR1 and CDR2 from the germline V gene are SGHTA and FQGNSA. V shed 4 bases and J 9 bases; nucleotides not matched to a gene: 5.

The chain uses TRBV6-6 and TRBJ1-1, with 8 bases that match TRBD1. Unmatched junction bases numbered 6, after V lost 6 bases and J lost 3 bases. The CDR3 runs 14 residues. Germline V gene lookup returns CDR1 MNHNY and CDR2 SVGAGI (reference sequence). CDR3 nucleotides: TGTGCCAGCAGGAGGACAGGGAGCGACACTGAAGCTTTCTTT. It encodes CASRRTGSDTEAFF.

The gene calls are TRBV5-6 and TRBJ2-1; 10 nucleotides line up with TRBD1. CDR3 length equals 15 residues. Trimming took 5 bases from V and 6 from J; bases not matched to a gene: 8. Per germline, CDR1 SGHDT and CDR2 YYEEEE. CDR3 protein: CASSYRTGGLNEQFF. The CDR3 nucleotides are TGTGCCAGCAGTTATCGGACAGGGGGGCTCAATGAGCAGTTCTTC.

V is TRBV6-1 and J is TRBJ1-2; TRBD1 matches 8 bases. Germline lookup yields CDR1 MNHNS and CDR2 SASEGT. The CDR3 is 15 amino acids. J lost 0 bases, V lost 7 bases, and 7 bases had no gene match. The CDR3 nucleotides read TGTGCCAGCAAAAGACAGGGGCCGTCTAACTATGGCTACACCTTC. Its protein is CASKRQGPSNYGYTF.

Only a few counts were recorded for this clone. V is TRBV29-1 and J is TRBJ1-1; weak D call: TRBD1 (5 bases). Germline V gene data show CDR1 as SQVTM and CDR2 as ANQGSEA. CDR3 length: 12 amino acids. Trimming left V 5 bases short and J 6 bases short, with 13 bases between. The CDR3 DNA reads as TGCAGCGTTAAATGGGGGTCCCCTGAAGCTTTCTTT. This sequence encodes CSVKWGSPEAFF.

The chain carries TRBV21-1 and TRBJ1-5; the table's D call TRBD1 went unverified against the DNA. TRBV21-1 is assigned pseudogene status. The CDR3 runs to 19 residues. The CDR3 bases are TGTGCCAGCAGCATCTCGACAGGGTCGCCGGGGTTTTGCTCTCAGCCCCAGCATTTT. Amino acids: CASSISTGSPGFCSQPQHF.

A word on this clone: This likely came from a read error, as a far larger clone is one base away. Distinct nucleotide sequences in the sample also encode this CDR3. The chain joins TRBV11-2 to TRBJ2-5; 7 bases are shared with TRBD2. This CDR3 is built from 15 residues. Germline V lookup: CDR1 SGHAT, CDR2 FQNNGV. The CDR3 loop is CASSFWGGHQETQYF. DNA of the CDR3: TGTGCCAGTAGCTTCTGGGGGGGACACCAAGAGACCCAGTACTTC.

The table lists this clone with many counts. V is TRBV5-1 and J is TRBJ2-5; D remains ambiguous. V dropped 4 bases and J dropped 2 bases, with 6 bases sitting between them. This CDR3 has 12 residues. Germline lookup yields CDR1 SGHRS and CDR2 YFSETQ. CDR3 sequence reads: CASSEQQETQYF. The CDR3 coding sequence is TGCGCCAGCAGCGAACAACAAGAGACCCAGTACTTC.

There are a few counts of this clone. CDR3 sequence: CASSENGPGQGEAFF. The CDR3 nucleotides read TGTGCCAGCAGTGAAAACGGGCCGGGACAGGGTGAAGCTTTCTTT. The chain couples TRBV6-1 to TRBJ1-1; 9 bases are a match to TRBD1. Germline V gene lookup returns CDR1 MNHNS and CDR2 SASEGT. The CDR3 is 15 amino acids. Trimming removed 2 bases from V and 7 bases from J; junction bases left unmatched: 8.

The chain uses TRBV11-2 and TRBJ2-7, with D unclear. Per the germline V gene, CDR1 is SGHAT and CDR2 is FQNNGV. Trimming cost V 2 bases and J 3 bases, with 8 bases left between them. The CDR3 runs to 13 residues. The DNA for the CDR3 is TGTGCCAGCAGCTTAACAGTCCTCTACGAGCAGTACTTC. Protein: CASSLTVLYEQYF.

The V and J genes are TRBV12-5 and TRBJ1-3, with D perhaps matching TRBD1 (6 bases). Trimming removed 3 bases from V and 0 bases from J, with 12 bases in between. The CDR3 has 16 residues. The germline V gene encodes CDR1 LGHNT and CDR2 FRNRAP. The CDR3 nucleotides are TGTGCTAGTGGTTTTGATACAGGGTACTCTGGAAACACCATATATTTT. Protein sequence: CASGFDTGYSGNTIYF.

The V call is TRBV19, the J call TRBJ2-5; 9 positions match TRBD1. The CDR3 contains 15 residues. V shed 5 bases, J shed 7 bases, and the junction held 11 bases outside the gene matches. From germline, CDR1 is LNHDA and CDR2 SQIVND (reference sequence). CDR3 loop: CASSARGTGRSTQYF. DNA for the CDR3: TGTGCCAGTAGTGCCCGTGGGACAGGGAGATCGACCCAGTACTTC.

The genes are TRBV29-1 and TRBJ1-1; 9 bases map to TRBD1. The CDR3 is 12 residues long. Germline lookup yields CDR1 SQVTM and CDR2 ANQGSEA. Trimming took 6 bases from V and 7 from J; bases not matched to a gene: 6. CDR3 region: CSVRQGDFEAFF. The CDR3 DNA follows: TGCAGCGTCCGACAGGGGGATTTTGAAGCTTTCTTT.

The genes are TRBV2 and TRBJ2-6; TRBD2 is a possible D gene (6 bases). Trimming stripped 1 base from V and 3 bases from J, with 10 bases between. The CDR3 spans 16 residues. CDR1 SNHLY and CDR2 FYNNEI come from the germline V gene. CDR3 region: CASSEGRGLGANVLTF. As DNA, the CDR3 is TGTGCCAGCAGTGAAGGGCGGGGACTTGGGGCCAACGTCCTGACTTTC.

The V gene is TRBV7-7, the J gene TRBJ2-2, with 7 bases lining up with TRBD1. The V gene's germline CDR1 is SSHAT and CDR2 FNYEAQ (reference sequence). This CDR3 has 14 amino acids. V dropped 5 bases and J dropped 6; count of bases not matched to a gene: 6. The CDR3 nucleotides are TGTGCCAGCAGCACTCGACAGGGTCCCGGGGAGCTGTTTTTT. Encoded protein: CASSTRQGPGELFF. Full variable domain (outside the CDR3, taken from reference TRBV7-7 and TRBJ2-2): GAGVSQSPRYKVTKRGQDVTLRCDPISSHATLYWYQQALGQGPEFLTYFNYEAQPDKSGLPSDRFSAERPEGSISTLTIQRTEQRDSAMYRCASSTRQGPGELFFGEGSRLTVL.